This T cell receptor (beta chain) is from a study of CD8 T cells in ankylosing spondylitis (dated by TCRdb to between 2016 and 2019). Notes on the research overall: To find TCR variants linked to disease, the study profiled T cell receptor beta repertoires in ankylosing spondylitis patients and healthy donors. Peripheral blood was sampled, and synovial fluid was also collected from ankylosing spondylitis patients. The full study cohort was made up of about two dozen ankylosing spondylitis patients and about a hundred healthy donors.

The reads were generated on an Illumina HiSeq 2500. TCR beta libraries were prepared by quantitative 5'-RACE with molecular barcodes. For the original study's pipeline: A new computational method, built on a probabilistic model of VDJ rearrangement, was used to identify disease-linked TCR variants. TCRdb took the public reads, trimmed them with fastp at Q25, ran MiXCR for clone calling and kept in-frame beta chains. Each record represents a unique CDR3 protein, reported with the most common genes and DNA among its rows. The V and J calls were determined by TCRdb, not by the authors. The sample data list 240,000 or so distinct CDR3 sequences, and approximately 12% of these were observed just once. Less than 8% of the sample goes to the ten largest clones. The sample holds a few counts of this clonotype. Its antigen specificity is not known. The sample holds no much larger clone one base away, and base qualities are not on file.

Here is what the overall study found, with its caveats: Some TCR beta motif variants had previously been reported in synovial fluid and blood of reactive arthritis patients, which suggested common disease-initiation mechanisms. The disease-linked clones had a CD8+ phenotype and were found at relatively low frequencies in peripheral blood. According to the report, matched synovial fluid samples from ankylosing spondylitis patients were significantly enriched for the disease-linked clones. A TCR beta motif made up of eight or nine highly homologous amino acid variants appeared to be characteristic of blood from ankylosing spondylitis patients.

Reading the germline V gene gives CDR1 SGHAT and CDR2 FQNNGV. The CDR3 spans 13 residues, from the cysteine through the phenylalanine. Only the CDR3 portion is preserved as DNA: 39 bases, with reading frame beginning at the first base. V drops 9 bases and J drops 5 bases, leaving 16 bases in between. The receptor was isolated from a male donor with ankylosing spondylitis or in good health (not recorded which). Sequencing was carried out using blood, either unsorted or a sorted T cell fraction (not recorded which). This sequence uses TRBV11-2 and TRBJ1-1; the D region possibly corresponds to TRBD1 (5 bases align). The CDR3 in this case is CARRGRLGTEAFF. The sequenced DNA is TGTGCCAGGAGGGGACGTCTGGGAACTGAAGCTTTCTTT. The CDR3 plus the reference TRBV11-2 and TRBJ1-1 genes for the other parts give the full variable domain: EAGVAQSPRYKIIEKRQSVAFWCNPISGHATLYWYQQILGQGPKLLIQFQNNGVVDDSQLPKDRFSAERLKGVDSTLKIQPAKLEDSAVYLCARRGRLGTEAFFGQGTRLTVV.